This TCR beta chain was retrieved from a study of T-cell memory formation after mild COVID-19. This clonotype was observed a few times. Its antigen is undetermined. In germline, CDR1 is KGHDR, CDR2 SFDVKD. The V segment lost 3 bases and the J segment 9 bases; nucleotides outside the gene matches: 2. This CDR3 is built from 14 residues. TCRdb recomputed calls from the 5' RACE reads with MiXCR, one row per CDR3 protein. This sample has about 90,000 distinct CDR3 sequences, with about 13% found just once. The study, taken as a whole, reports: Day 15 to 85 contractors were CD4/CD8 balanced; later expanders leaned CD4+.

The rearrangement links TRBV24-1 to TRBJ2-1; TRBD2 aligns across 12 bases. The origin of this receptor is an adult woman who had mild COVID-19 (a few samples of this study predate the infection). Cell type and time point are not known. Sequencing was done on a sample of PBMCs or a T cell subset sorted from them (not recorded which). The chain's CDR3 is CATSDPTSGSEQFF. CDR3 in DNA: TGTGCCACCAGTGATCCGACTAGCGGGAGTGAGCAGTTCTTC.